The 31 T cell receptor beta chains given below trace back to one sample, sequenced in a study of blood T cell repertoires in COVID-19. TCRdb keeps only in-frame clones here, not all; method: immunoSEQ multiplex PCR. The profile shows approximately 150,000 clones, over 80% of them singletons. Sequenced input: peripheral blood. The receptors here all came from a man aged 45-65 years who had recovered from COVID-19.

V is TRBV10-3 and J is TRBJ1-2, with 9 bases that match TRBD1. Germline values: CDR1 ENHRY, CDR2 SYGVKD. This CDR3 region has 16 residues. Germline trimming cut 2 bases from V and 2 bases from J; bases unmatched to any gene: 6. The CDR3 DNA follows: TGTGCCATCAGTGAGACCGGACAGGGGAGAAACTATGGCTACACCTTC. Translated, it gives CAISETGQGRNYGYTF.

The J gene is TRBJ2-1, the V gene TRBV24-1; 7 bases fit TRBD1. Germline V lookup: CDR1 KGHDR, CDR2 SFDVKD. The junction had 22 bases not matched to a gene; V was cut back by 5 bases and J by 10 bases. This CDR3 has 18 residues. The CDR3 sequence: CATSARHRDRGSPGEQFF. The CDR3 DNA follows: TGTGCCACCAGTGCACGCCACCGGGACAGAGGGTCCCCGGGGGAGCAGTTCTTC.

The gene calls are TRBV6-5 and TRBJ2-7, with a weak D call TRBD1 (6 bases). V was clipped by 10 bases and J by 7 bases, with 20 bases between them. The CDR3 covers 13 residues. Germline V gene data show CDR1 as MNHEY and CDR2 as SVGAGI. CDR3 nucleotides: TGTGCCACTACTATTACAGGGTTGGGAGAGCAGTACTTC. Translation: CATTITGLGEQYF.

The V call is TRBV5-5, the J call TRBJ1-6, with 9 bases matching TRBD1. CDR3 length: 16 residues. V lost 4 bases, J lost 2 bases, and 4 bases stayed unmatched. Germline CDR1 reads SGHKS; CDR2 reads YYEKEE (reference sequence). The CDR3 sequence is CASSITGGAYNSPLHF. CDR3 nucleotides: TGTGCCAGCAGCATTACAGGGGGCGCCTATAATTCACCCCTCCACTTT.

As DNA, the CDR3 is TGTGCCAGTAACCCACAGAACTCTGGAAACACCATATATTTT. Amino acids: CASNPQNSGNTIYF. The rearrangement links TRBV19 to TRBJ1-3, with no clear D. CDR1 and CDR2 (germline): LNHDA, SQIVND (reference sequence). Trimming took 7 bases from V and 0 from J, leaving 10 bases between them. The CDR3 covers 14 residues.

The V call is TRBV19, the J call TRBJ1-2; the match to TRBD1 covers 7 bases. The V gene end was trimmed by 3 bases and the J gene end by 2 bases; junction bases not matched to a gene: 6. Germline V gives CDR1 LNHDA, CDR2 SQIVND (reference sequence). The length of the CDR3 is 15 residues. CDR3 nucleotides: TGTGCCAGTAGTATTTGGGACAGTTCGAACTATGGCTACACCTTC. Its translation is CASSIWDSSNYGYTF.

In this sample, this clone turned up once. The chain couples TRBV2 to TRBJ2-1; TRBD2 might be the D (6 bases). Germline V gene sequence: CDR1 SNHLY, CDR2 FYNNEI. CDR3 length: 12 residues. Trimming removed 10 bases at V and 4 bases at J, with 11 bases between. The DNA for the CDR3 is TGTGCCACCCGGGACTTGTACAATGAGCAGTTCTTC. As protein: CATRDLYNEQFF.

This clone came up once. The chain has TRBV6-2 or TRBV6-3 and TRBJ2-3; a weak D match, TRBD1 (5 bases). This CDR3 is built from 17 residues. Germline values: CDR1 MNHEY, CDR2 SVGEGT. With 0 bases removed from V and 5 bases from J, the gap between germline ends came to 18 bases. The CDR3 nucleotides read TGTGCCAGCAGTTACTCTATCTACCTAGGGGCCGTAGATACGCAGTATTTT. Protein product: CASSYSIYLGAVDTQYF.

This chain uses TRBV9 with TRBJ1-2, with D perhaps matching TRBD1 (6 bases). The CDR3 length is 15 residues. V lost 0 bases to trimming and J lost 4 bases, with 13 bases between them. Germline V CDR1 and CDR2: SGDLS, YYNGEE. CDR3 nucleotides: TGTGCCAGCAGCGTAGCTACAGGGAGGGGCTATGGCTACACCTTC. Translated, it gives CASSVATGRGYGYTF.

The genes are TRBV27 and TRBJ2-3, with 9 bases fitting TRBD1. This CDR3 is built from 14 residues. The V gene's germline CDR1 is MNHEY and CDR2 SMNVEV (reference sequence). V trimming: 8 bases; J trimming: 1 base; junction bases outside the gene matches: 4. The CDR3 region has the DNA TGTGCCAGCGGGACAGGGTATGGCACAGATACGCAGTATTTT. Translated, it gives CASGTGYGTDTQYF.

The chain couples TRBV9 to TRBJ2-2; D is possibly TRBD1 (5 bases). Germline V gives CDR1 SGDLS, CDR2 YYNGEE. The CDR3 runs 13 residues. Trimming left V 0 bases short and J 7 bases short, with 7 bases between. CDR3 amino acids: CASSVEGNGELFF. The DNA of the CDR3 is TGTGCCAGCAGCGTAGAGGGGAACGGGGAGCTGTTTTTT.

The chain couples TRBV5-6 to TRBJ2-5; weak D call: TRBD2 (6 bases). Germline V gene data show CDR1 as SGHDT and CDR2 as YYEEEE. V dropped 4 bases and J dropped 2 bases, with 12 bases sitting between them. There are 14 residues in the CDR3. Written as DNA, the CDR3 is TGTGCCAGCAGCGTGACGGGGGTTCAAGAGACCCAGTACTTC. Translating gives CASSVTGVQETQYF. The full variable domain, with the rest looked up from reference TRBV5-6 and TRBJ2-5, is DAGVTQSPTHLIKTRGQQVTLRCSPKSGHDTVSWYQQALGQGPQFIFQYYEEEERQRGNFPDRFSGHQFPNYSSELNVNALLLGDSALYLCASSVTGVQETQYFGPGTRLLVL.

As to this clone: The junction departs from germline at one end; a sequencing error may be responsible. The rearrangement uses TRBV14 and TRBJ1-1, with 11 positions matching TRBD1. CDR3 length: 16 residues. Looked up from germline, CDR1 is SGHDN and CDR2 is FVKESK. The CDR3 DNA sequence: TGTGCCACCAGCAGACTTGGGACAGGGGGTTTTACTGAAGCTTTCTTT. This sequence encodes CATSRLGTGGFTEAFF. The variable domain in full, with the rest retrieved from reference TRBV14 and TRBJ1-1, is EAGVTQFPSHSVIEKGQTVTLRCDPISGHDNLYWYRRVMGKEIKFLLHFVKESKQDESGMPNNRFLAERTGGTYSTLKVQPAELEDSGVYFCATSRLGTGGFTEAFFGQGTRLTVV.

The chain is built from TRBV3-1 (or the pseudogene TRBV3-2) and TRBJ1-2, with a tentative D call TRBD1 (6 bases). Germline assignment: CDR1 LGHDT and CDR2 YNNKEL (reference sequence). The ends were cut back, 3 bases at V and 8 bases at J, with 28 bases in the middle. The CDR3 is 18 residues long. CDR3 protein: CASSQTLGQGIYGSGYTF. CDR3 nucleotide sequence: TGTGCCAGCAGCCAGACCTTGGGGCAGGGGATTTACGGATCAGGCTACACCTTC.

The V call is TRBV6-2 or TRBV6-3, the J call TRBJ2-1, with 13 nucleotides matching TRBD2. The CDR3 loop spans 17 amino acids. The J segment lost 3 bases and the V segment lost 3 bases, leaving 5 bases of the junction unmatched. Germline CDR1 and CDR2: MNHEY and SVGEGT. CDR3: CASSYSGTSGIYNEQFF. The CDR3 DNA follows: TGTGCCAGCAGTTATTCTGGGACTAGCGGGATCTACAATGAGCAGTTCTTC.

The genes are TRBV5-6 and TRBJ2-1; 8 bases line up with TRBD2. Germline CDR1 and CDR2: SGHDT and YYEEEE. V was clipped by 2 bases and J by 3 bases; unmatched bases: 1. The CDR3 is 14 amino acids. DNA for the CDR3: TGTGCCAGCAGCTTCGGGGGGGACTACAATGAGCAGTTCTTC. Translation gives CASSFGGDYNEQFF.

V and J are TRBV9 and TRBJ1-2, with 8 bases identical to TRBD1. The CDR3 has 15 residues. Germline CDR1 and CDR2: SGDLS and YYNGEE. V lost 4 bases, J lost 7 bases, and 12 bases stayed unmatched. The CDR3 region has the DNA TGTGCCAGCAGCACCCAGATCCAGGGGGCGGGTGGCTACACCTTC. Its translation is CASSTQIQGAGGYTF.

The chain carries TRBV19 and TRBJ2-5; TRBD2 aligns across 12 bases. CDR3 size: 17 residues. Trimming cost V 3 bases and J 1 base; bases outside gene matches: 6. Looked up from germline, CDR1 is LNHDA and CDR2 is SQIVND (reference sequence). The CDR3 DNA sequence: TGTGCCAGTAGTATTCGACTAGCGGGGGCTTTCCAAGAGACCCAGTACTTC. Its translation: CASSIRLAGAFQETQYF.

This clone showed up just once. The chain is built from TRBV9 and TRBJ1-3; D might be TRBD1 (6 bases). This CDR3 has 16 amino acids. In germline, CDR1 is SGDLS, CDR2 YYNGEE. Trimming left V 4 bases short and J 0 bases short, with 14 bases between. The CDR3 loop reads CASSRGTGSSGNTIYF. CDR3 sequence (DNA): TGTGCCAGCAGCCGAGGAACAGGGAGCTCTGGAAACACCATATATTTT.

The chain links TRBV29-1 to TRBJ2-6; 12 bases match TRBD1. Germline values: CDR1 SQVTM, CDR2 ANQGSEA. Trimming took 5 bases from V and 3 from J; bases not matched to a gene: 8. This CDR3 has 17 residues. The CDR3 spells CSVLSGTGGFGANVLTF. CDR3 nucleotides: TGCAGCGTTCTCTCCGGGACAGGGGGCTTTGGGGCCAACGTCCTGACTTTC.

V gene TRBV7-2 combines with J gene TRBJ1-6; 11 positions agree with TRBD1. Per germline, CDR1 SGHTA and CDR2 FQGNSA. This CDR3 has 17 residues. J was trimmed by 6 bases and V by 5 bases; bases with no gene match: 9. The CDR3 DNA reads as TGTGCCAGCAGCCGTGGGACAGGGGGTATGGGTAATTCACCCCTCCACTTT. It encodes CASSRGTGGMGNSPLHF.

The chain has TRBV27 and TRBJ2-3; possibly TRBD2 for D (7 bases). Germline V gives CDR1 MNHEY, CDR2 SMNVEV (reference sequence). The CDR3 is made up of 14 amino acids. V lost 6 bases and J lost 9, with 19 bases in between. The DNA of the CDR3 is TGTGCCAGCAGATACGAGGGGGGGGCTTGGACGCAGTATTTT. Residues: CASRYEGGAWTQYF.

The chain employs TRBV19 and TRBJ1-2; tentatively, D is TRBD1 (5 bases). Germline V CDR1 and CDR2: LNHDA, SQIVND (reference sequence). V lost 3 bases to trimming and J lost 5 bases, with 10 bases between them. This CDR3 is built from 13 residues. This CDR3 is CASSIVAGYGYTF. CDR3 nucleotides: TGTGCCAGTAGTATTGTAGCAGGGTATGGCTACACCTTC.

This clone was counted a few times. The CDR3 DNA reads as TGCGCCAGCAGCCAGGGTAGGGGACAGGGTAGTCAGCCCCAGCATTTT. Its protein product is CASSQGRGQGSQPQHF. The chain links TRBV4-1 to TRBJ1-5; 9 nucleotides match TRBD1. V lost 3 bases to trimming and J lost 6 bases; unmatched junction nucleotides: 9. CDR1 MGHRA and CDR2 YSYEKL come from the germline V gene. CDR3 length: 16 amino acids.

CDR3 in amino acids: CASSFGQIYNSPLHF. The CDR3, as DNA: TGTGCCAGCAGCTTTGGACAAATCTATAATTCACCCCTCCACTTT. The chain joins TRBV5-6 to TRBJ1-6, with D possibly matching TRBD1 (5 bases). Germline V CDR1 and CDR2: SGHDT, YYEEEE. The germline V and J ends were trimmed by 2 bases and 3 bases, with 9 bases remaining between them. The CDR3 is 15 residues long.

Remarks on this clone: The sample carries other DNA sequences with the same CDR3. J is TRBJ2-7 and V is TRBV6-2 or TRBV6-3; D is uncertain. The CDR3 covers 11 residues. CDR1 MNHEY and CDR2 SVGEGT come from the germline V gene. V was trimmed by 2 bases and J by 7 bases, leaving 6 bases between them. CDR3 region: CASSYAGEQYF. In nucleotides, the CDR3 is TGTGCCAGCAGTTACGCCGGGGAGCAGTACTTC.

The gene calls are TRBV29-1 and TRBJ1-1, with a tentative D call TRBD1 (6 bases). Per the germline V gene, CDR1 is SQVTM and CDR2 is ANQGSEA. The V and J ends lost 7 bases and 6 bases respectively, with 18 bases between them. The CDR3 has 13 amino acids. The CDR3 DNA reads as TGCAGCGCTCCGACAGGCTATGGGCCTGAAGCTTTCTTT. Encoded protein: CSAPTGYGPEAFF.

The CDR3 reads CASSDHRESGNTIYF. CDR3 DNA sequence: TGTGCCAGCAGCGACCACCGGGAGTCGGGAAACACCATATATTTT. This sequence joins TRBV7-2 and TRBJ1-3; D call uncertain. Germline V gene data show CDR1 as SGHTA and CDR2 as FQGNSA. Trimming left V 5 bases short and J 4 bases short, with 15 bases between. The CDR3 is 15 residues long.

The chain uses TRBV3-1 (or the pseudogene TRBV3-2) and TRBJ2-2; tentative D call: TRBD1 (6 bases). The CDR3 has 14 amino acids. CDR1 is LGHDT, CDR2 YNNKEL, per germline (reference sequence). Trimming removed 1 base from V and 7 bases from J, with 10 bases in between. The chain's CDR3 is CASSQGTDGGELFF. In DNA form, the CDR3 reads TGTGCCAGCAGCCAAGGGACAGACGGCGGGGAGCTGTTTTTT.

The chain has TRBV27 and TRBJ2-5, with TRBD1 identical over 7 bases. CDR3 size: 15 residues. Looked up from germline, CDR1 is MNHEY and CDR2 is SMNVEV (reference sequence). The junction had 9 bases not matched to a gene; V was cut back by 2 bases and J by 6 bases. The CDR3 is CASSLRQGGRQTQYF. The CDR3 DNA is TGTGCCAGCAGTTTAAGACAGGGTGGAAGGCAGACCCAGTACTTC.

This rearrangement joins TRBV19 to TRBJ1-4, with D unclear. The CDR3 has 17 amino acids. The V end was cut by 5 bases, the J end by 0 bases, with 16 bases between. Germline V gene data show CDR1 as LNHDA and CDR2 as SQIVND (reference sequence). DNA of the CDR3: TGTGCCAGTAGTCCATCGGGAGGTGTAGCAACTAATGAAAAACTGTTTTTT. Translated: CASSPSGGVATNEKLFF.